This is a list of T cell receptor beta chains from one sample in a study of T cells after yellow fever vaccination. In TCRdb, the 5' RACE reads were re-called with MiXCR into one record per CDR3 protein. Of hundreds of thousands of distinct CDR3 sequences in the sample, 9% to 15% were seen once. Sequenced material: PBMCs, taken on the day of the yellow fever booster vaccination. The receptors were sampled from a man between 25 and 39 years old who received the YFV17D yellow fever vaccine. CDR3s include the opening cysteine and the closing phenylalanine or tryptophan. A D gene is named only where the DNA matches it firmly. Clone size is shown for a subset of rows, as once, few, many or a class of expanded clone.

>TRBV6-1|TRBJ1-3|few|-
CASSGEAGNTIYF
TGTGCCAGCAGCGGGGAGGCTGGAAACACCATATATTTT
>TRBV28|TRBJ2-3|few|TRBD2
CASRDGLASTDTQYF
TGTGCCAGCAGGGACGGACTAGCTAGCACAGATACGCAGTATTTT
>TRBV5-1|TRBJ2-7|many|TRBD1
CASSLAGQGGYEQYF
TGCGCCAGCAGCTTGGCCGGACAGGGGGGCTACGAGCAGTACTTC
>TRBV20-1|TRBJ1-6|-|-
CSAGQNVYNSPLHF
TGCAGTGCTGGACAGAATGTCTATAATTCACCCCTCCACTTT
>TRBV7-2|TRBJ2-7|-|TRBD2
CASSLSGTSGASYEQYF
TGTGCCAGCAGCTTAAGCGGGACTAGCGGGGCCTCCTACGAGCAGTACTTC
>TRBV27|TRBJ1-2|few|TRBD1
CASTGTGGYGYTF
TGTGCCAGCACCGGGACAGGGGGTTATGGCTACACCTTC
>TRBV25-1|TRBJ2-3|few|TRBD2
CASSDRTSGSTHTQYF
TGTGCCAGCAGTGATAGGACTAGCGGGAGTACTCATACGCAGTATTTT
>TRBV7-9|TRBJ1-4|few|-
CASSLDVHAGEKLFF
TGTGCCAGCAGCTTAGACGTACATGCGGGAGAAAAACTGTTTTTT
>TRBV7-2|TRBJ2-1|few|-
CASSLNFPNEQFF
TGTGCCAGCAGCTTAAACTTCCCCAATGAGCAGTTCTTC
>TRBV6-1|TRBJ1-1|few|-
CASSEMRTVNTEAFF
TGTGCCAGCAGCGAAATGAGGACGGTGAACACTGAAGCTTTCTTT
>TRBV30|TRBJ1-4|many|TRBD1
CAWSVGGQGKKLFF
TGTGCCTGGAGTGTAGGCGGACAGGGTAAAAAACTGTTTTTT
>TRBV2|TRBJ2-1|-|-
CASSALPYNEQFF
TGTGCCAGCAGTGCTCTCCCGTACAATGAGCAGTTCTTC
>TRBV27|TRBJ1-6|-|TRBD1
CASSATGSPSPLHF
TGTGCCAGCAGTGCGACAGGGAGTCCATCACCCCTCCACTTT
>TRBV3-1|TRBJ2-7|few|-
CASSQQTSSHEQYF
TGTGCCAGCAGCCAACAAACTAGCTCCCACGAGCAGTACTTC
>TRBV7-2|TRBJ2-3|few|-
CASSQVVLHTDTQYF
TGTGCCAGCAGCCAAGTGGTCCTACACACAGATACGCAGTATTTT
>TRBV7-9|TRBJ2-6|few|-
CASSPVSSGANVLTF
TGTGCCAGCAGCCCCGTAAGCTCTGGGGCCAACGTCCTGACTTTC
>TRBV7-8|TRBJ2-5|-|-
CSSSTRDSLGTQYF
TGTTCCAGCAGCACCCGGGACTCGCTTGGGACCCAGTACTTC
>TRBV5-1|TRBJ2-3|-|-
CASSDDGTYVDTQYF
TGCGCCAGCAGCGACGACGGGACTTACGTCGATACGCAGTATTTT
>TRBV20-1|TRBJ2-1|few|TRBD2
CSARQAGPTYNEQFF
TGCAGTGCTAGACAAGCGGGGCCAACCTACAATGAGCAGTTCTTC
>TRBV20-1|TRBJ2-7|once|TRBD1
CSAAPGQAGEQYF
TGCAGTGCTGCCCCGGGACAGGCGGGCGAGCAGTACTTC
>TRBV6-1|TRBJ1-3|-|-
CASLAISGNTIYF
TGTGCCAGCTTAGCGATCTCTGGAAACACCATATATTTT
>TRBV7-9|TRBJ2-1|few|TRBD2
CASSLSVSGVNEQFF
TGTGCCAGCAGCTTATCGGTTAGCGGGGTCAATGAGCAGTTCTTC
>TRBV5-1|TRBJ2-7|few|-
CASRKTGDPYEQYF
TGCGCCAGCAGGAAGACGGGAGACCCCTACGAGCAGTACTTC
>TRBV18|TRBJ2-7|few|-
CASSPSGVDEQYF
TGTGCCAGCTCACCGTCAGGGGTCGACGAGCAGTACTTC
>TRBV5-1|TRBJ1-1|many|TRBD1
CASSGQGFMNTEAFF
TGCGCCAGCAGCGGACAGGGGTTTATGAACACTGAAGCTTTCTTT
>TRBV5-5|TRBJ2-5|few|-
CASSTWLGKVETQYF
TGTGCCAGCAGCACATGGCTGGGTAAGGTGGAGACCCAGTACTTC
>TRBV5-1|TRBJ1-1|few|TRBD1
CASSPGTETPRYGAFF
TGCGCCAGCAGCCCGGGGACAGAGACCCCAAGGTATGGAGCTTTCTTT
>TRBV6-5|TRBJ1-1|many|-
CASSYWGGITEAFF
TGTGCCAGCAGTTATTGGGGGGGAATCACTGAAGCTTTCTTT
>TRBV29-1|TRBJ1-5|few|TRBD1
CSVGTGTGGQPQHF
TGCAGCGTTGGGACTGGGACAGGGGGACAGCCCCAGCATTTT
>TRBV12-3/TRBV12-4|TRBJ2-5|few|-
CASSLSAGLQETQYF
TGTGCCAGCAGTTTGTCGGCAGGTCTCCAAGAGACCCAGTACTTC
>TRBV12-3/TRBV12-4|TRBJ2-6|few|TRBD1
CASSRDRVPGANVLTF
TGTGCCAGCAGTCGGGACAGGGTACCTGGGGCCAACGTCCTGACTTTC
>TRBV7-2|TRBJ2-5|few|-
CASSRSAQETQYF
TGTGCCAGCAGCCGCTCGGCCCAAGAGACCCAGTACTTC
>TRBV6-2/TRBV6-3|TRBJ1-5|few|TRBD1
CASSRGQVDNQPQHF
TGTGCCAGCAGCCGCGGACAGGTCGACAATCAGCCCCAGCATTTT
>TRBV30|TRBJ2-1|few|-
CAWSAPRGTSYNEQFF
TGTGCCTGGAGTGCTCCGAGGGGAACCTCCTACAATGAGCAGTTCTTC
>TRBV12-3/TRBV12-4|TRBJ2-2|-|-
CASSLATRTGELFF
TGTGCCAGCAGTTTGGCGACCCGAACCGGGGAGCTGTTTTTT
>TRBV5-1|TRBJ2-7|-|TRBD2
CASSSSVTSGTYEQYF
TGCGCCAGCAGCTCTTCCGTAACTAGCGGAACCTACGAGCAGTACTTC
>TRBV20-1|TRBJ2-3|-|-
CSATDSARTDTQYF
TGCAGTGCTACAGACAGTGCCAGGACAGATACGCAGTATTTT
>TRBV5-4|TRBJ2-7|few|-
CASSLDRWIEQYF
TGTGCCAGCAGCCTCGACAGATGGATCGAGCAGTACTTC
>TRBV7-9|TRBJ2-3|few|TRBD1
CASSLGWDRDTQYF
TGTGCCAGCAGCTTAGGTTGGGACAGAGATACGCAGTATTTT
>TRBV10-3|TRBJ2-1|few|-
CAISESRFGGVEQFF
TGTGCCATCAGTGAGTCGAGATTCGGCGGGGTAGAGCAGTTCTTC
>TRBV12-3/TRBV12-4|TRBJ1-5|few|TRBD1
CASRGDRQGNSNQPQHF
TGTGCCAGCAGGGGGGATCGACAGGGGAATAGCAATCAGCCCCAGCATTTT
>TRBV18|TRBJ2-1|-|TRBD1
CASSINRGRANEQFF
TGTGCCAGCTCAATCAACAGGGGGCGCGCCAATGAGCAGTTCTTC
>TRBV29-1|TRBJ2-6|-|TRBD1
CSVGTGASGANVLTF
TGCAGCGTGGGGACAGGGGCCTCTGGGGCCAACGTCCTGACTTTC
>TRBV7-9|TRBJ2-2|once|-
CASSEFGARGLKVELFF
TGTGCCAGCAGCGAGTTCGGAGCTAGAGGTTTGAAGGTGGAGCTGTTTTTT
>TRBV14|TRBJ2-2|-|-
CASSRLRPDNTGELFF
TGTGCCAGCAGCCGACTCAGGCCCGATAACACCGGGGAGCTGTTTTTT
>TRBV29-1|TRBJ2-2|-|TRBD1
CSVRTGTNGELFF
TGCAGCGTCCGGACAGGGACAAACGGGGAGCTGTTTTTT
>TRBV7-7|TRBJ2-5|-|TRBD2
CASSPRGRRETQYF
TGTGCCAGCAGCCCTCGCGGGAGGAGAGAGACCCAGTACTTC
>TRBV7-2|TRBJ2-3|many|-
CASSLELAGSDTQYF
TGTGCCAGCAGCTTGGAACTAGCAGGATCAGATACGCAGTATTTT
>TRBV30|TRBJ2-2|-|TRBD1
CAWTRGQGVSGELFF
TGTGCCTGGACGCGGGGACAGGGGGTTTCCGGGGAGCTGTTTTTT
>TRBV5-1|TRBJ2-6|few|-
CASSLRQDLSGANVLTF
TGCGCCAGCAGCCTCAGACAGGACCTCTCTGGGGCCAACGTCCTGACTTTC
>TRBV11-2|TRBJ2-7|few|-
CASSLDHYRGTGYEQYF
TGTGCCAGCAGCTTAGATCATTACCGAGGGACGGGCTACGAGCAGTACTTC
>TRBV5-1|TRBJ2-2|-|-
CASSLGTTGGELFF
TGCGCCAGCAGCTTGGGTACTACTGGCGGGGAGCTGTTTTTT
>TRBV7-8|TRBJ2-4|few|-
CASSSWENIQYF
TGTGCCAGCAGCTCATGGGAAAACATTCAGTACTTC
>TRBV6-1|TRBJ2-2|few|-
CASIKTGRGYTGELFF
TGTGCCAGCATCAAGACCGGCAGAGGGTATACCGGGGAGCTGTTTTTT
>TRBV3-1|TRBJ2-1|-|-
CASSHPMLGWGNEQFF
TGTGCCAGCAGCCACCCCATGCTCGGATGGGGGAATGAGCAGTTCTTC
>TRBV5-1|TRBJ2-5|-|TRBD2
CASSLTSGLPPSQETQYF
TGCGCCAGCAGCTTGACTAGCGGACTGCCACCCTCCCAAGAGACCCAGTACTTC
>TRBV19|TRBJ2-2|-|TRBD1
CASRGDRRSGELFF
TGTGCCAGTCGAGGGGACAGGAGAAGCGGGGAGCTGTTTTTT
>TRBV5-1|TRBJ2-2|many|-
CASNEGATGELFF
TGCGCCAGCAACGAAGGGGCCACCGGGGAGCTGTTTTTT
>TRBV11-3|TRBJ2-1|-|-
CASSLNTGLYNEQFF
TGTGCCAGCAGCTTAAATACGGGGCTCTACAATGAGCAGTTCTTC
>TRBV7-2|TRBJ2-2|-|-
CASSLQKSAGELFF
TGTGCCAGCAGCTTACAAAAGTCAGCCGGGGAGCTGTTTTTT